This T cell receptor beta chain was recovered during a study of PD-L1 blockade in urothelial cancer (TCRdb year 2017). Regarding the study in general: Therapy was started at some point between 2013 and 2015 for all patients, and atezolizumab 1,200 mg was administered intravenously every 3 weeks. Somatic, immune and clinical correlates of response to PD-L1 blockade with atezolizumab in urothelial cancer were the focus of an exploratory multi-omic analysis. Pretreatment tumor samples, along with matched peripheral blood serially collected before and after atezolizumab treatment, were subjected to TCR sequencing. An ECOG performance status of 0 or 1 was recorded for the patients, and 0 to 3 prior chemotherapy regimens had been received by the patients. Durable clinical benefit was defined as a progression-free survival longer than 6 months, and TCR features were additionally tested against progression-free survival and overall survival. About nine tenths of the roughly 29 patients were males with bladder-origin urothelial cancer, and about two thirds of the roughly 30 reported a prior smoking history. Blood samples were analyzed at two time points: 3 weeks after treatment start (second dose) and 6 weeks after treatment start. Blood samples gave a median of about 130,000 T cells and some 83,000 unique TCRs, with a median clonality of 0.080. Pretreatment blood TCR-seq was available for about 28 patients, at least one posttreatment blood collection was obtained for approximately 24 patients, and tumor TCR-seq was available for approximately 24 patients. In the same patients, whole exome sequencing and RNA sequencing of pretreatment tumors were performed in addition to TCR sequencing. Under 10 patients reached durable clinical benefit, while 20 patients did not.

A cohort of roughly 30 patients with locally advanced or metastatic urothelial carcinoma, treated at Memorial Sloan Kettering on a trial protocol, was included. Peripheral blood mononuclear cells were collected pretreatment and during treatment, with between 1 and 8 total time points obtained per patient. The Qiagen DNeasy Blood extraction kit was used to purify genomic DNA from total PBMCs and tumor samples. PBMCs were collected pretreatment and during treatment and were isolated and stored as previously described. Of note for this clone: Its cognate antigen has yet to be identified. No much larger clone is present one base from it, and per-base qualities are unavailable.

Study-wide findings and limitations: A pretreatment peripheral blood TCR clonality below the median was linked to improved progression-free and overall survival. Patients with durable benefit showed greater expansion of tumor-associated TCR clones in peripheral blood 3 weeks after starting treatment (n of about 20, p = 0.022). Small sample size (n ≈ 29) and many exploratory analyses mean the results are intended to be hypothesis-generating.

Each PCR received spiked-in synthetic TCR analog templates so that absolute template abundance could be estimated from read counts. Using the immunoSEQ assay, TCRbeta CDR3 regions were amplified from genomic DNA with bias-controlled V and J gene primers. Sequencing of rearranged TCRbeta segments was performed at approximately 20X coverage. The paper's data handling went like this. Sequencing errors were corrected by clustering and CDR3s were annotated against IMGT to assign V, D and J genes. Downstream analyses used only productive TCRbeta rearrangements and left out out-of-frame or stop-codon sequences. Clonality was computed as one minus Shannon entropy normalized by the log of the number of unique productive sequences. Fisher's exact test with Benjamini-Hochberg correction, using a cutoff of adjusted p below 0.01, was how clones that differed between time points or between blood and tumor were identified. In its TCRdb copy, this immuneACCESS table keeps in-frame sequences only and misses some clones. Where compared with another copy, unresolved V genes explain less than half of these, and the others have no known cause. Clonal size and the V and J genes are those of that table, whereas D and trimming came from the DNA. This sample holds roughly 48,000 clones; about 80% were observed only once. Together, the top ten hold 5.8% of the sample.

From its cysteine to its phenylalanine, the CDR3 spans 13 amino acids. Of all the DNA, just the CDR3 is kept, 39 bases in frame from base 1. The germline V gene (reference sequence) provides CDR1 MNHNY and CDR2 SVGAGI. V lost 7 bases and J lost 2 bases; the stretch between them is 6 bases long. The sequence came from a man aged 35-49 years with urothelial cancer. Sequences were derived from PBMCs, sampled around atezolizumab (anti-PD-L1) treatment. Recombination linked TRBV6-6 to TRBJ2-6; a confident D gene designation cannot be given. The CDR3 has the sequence CASTPPGANVLTF. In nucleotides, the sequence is TGTGCCAGCACCCCTCCTGGGGCCAACGTCCTGACTTTC.